The table lists the clone carrying this T cell receptor beta chain with a few counts. What it recognizes is unknown. The sample originates from a study of shared clonotypes between healthy human individuals. Study findings and constraints: Estimated clonotype richness was generally higher in naive than memory subsets.

The CDR3 is 12 residues long. Germline loops: CDR1 MNHEY, CDR2 SVGAGI. The V end lost 5 bases, the J end lost 8 bases, and 10 bases lay between the germline ends. Assay execution took place at the deep level. In the original processing: Junction-only sequences produced by ImmunoSEQ had no quality scores, so filtering differed. Sequenced by immunoSEQ multiplex PCR; TCRdb stores in-frame clones only, minus some. That table gives V, J and clone size, and the DNA gave D and trimming. The table includes a few million clones, 85% to 95% detected once. Input material: naive CD4+ T cells from PBMCs. As for subset: CD45RA+ positively selected. V and J are TRBV6-5 and TRBJ1-5; D unclear. The receptor's source is a man younger than 30 in good health. Some clones in this sample may be carry-over from other donors' samples. DNA for the CDR3: TGTGCCAGCAGTACCTCCTTGGAGCCCCAGCATTTT. Translation gives CASSTSLEPQHF.